The 11 T cell receptor beta chains below come from one sample, sequenced in a study of monozygotic twins with inflammatory bowel disease. TCRdb reprocessed the 5' RACE reads and stores each CDR3 protein as one record, lacking DNA. The sample's table shows 150,000 or so distinct CDR3 sequences. The sample was blood. The receptors were gathered from a human donor with ulcerative colitis or Crohn's disease, or a healthy co-twin of an affected twin (not recorded which).

This CDR3 reads CASSLAPTNTEAFF. The rearrangement joins TRBV11-2 to TRBJ1-1. The CDR3 spans 14 residues. Germline V lookup: CDR1 SGHAT, CDR2 FQNNGV. Full variable domain (rest looked up from reference TRBV11-2 and TRBJ1-1): EAGVAQSPRYKIIEKRQSVAFWCNPISGHATLYWYQQILGQGPKLLIQFQNNGVVDDSQLPKDRFSAERLKGVDSTLKIQPAKLEDSAVYLCASSLAPTNTEAFFGQGTRLTVV.

The V call is TRBV29-1, the J call TRBJ2-2; the TCRdb D gene call, TRBD1, has no DNA to confirm it. Germline CDR1 SQVTM, CDR2 ANQGSEA. This CDR3 has 13 residues. The CDR3 is CSGGTGTTGELFF.

V is TRBV5-1 and J is TRBJ1-4; the D call from TCRdb, TRBD1, cannot be confirmed without DNA. The germline V gene has CDR1 SGHRS and CDR2 YFSETQ. The CDR3 contains 15 residues. This chain's CDR3 is CASSGTASSKEKLFF.

V and J are TRBV15 and TRBJ1-5. Germline V gene data show CDR1 as LNHNV and CDR2 as YYDKDF (reference sequence). There are 16 residues in the CDR3. CDR3: CATSRDQSTSNQPQHF. Together with reference TRBV15 and TRBJ1-5, the CDR3 gives the full variable domain: DAMVIQNPRYQVTQFGKPVTLSCSQTLNHNVMYWYQQKSSQAPKLLFHYYDKDFNNEADTPDNFQSRRPNTSFCFLDIRSPGLGDTAMYLCATSRDQSTSNQPQHFGDGTRLSIL.

This chain links TRBV12-3 or TRBV12-4 with TRBJ2-7; TCRdb's D gene call, TRBD1, goes unchecked for lack of DNA. This CDR3 has 16 amino acids. The CDR3 sequence: CASSIAAGQATYEQYF.

The chain has TRBV7-3 and TRBJ2-5; the D call from TCRdb, TRBD1, cannot be confirmed without DNA. The CDR3 sequence is 14 residues long. The germline V gene encodes CDR1 SGHTA and CDR2 FQGTGA. CDR3 residues: CASSKDRAGETQYF.

This sequence joins TRBV7-8 and TRBJ1-2; the D call from TCRdb, TRBD1, cannot be confirmed without DNA. The CDR3 totals 15 residues. CDR1 is SGHVS, CDR2 FQNEAQ, per germline. The chain's CDR3 is CASSTWTGPRDGYTF.

This sequence joins TRBV27 and TRBJ2-1; lacking DNA, the TRBD2 call made by TCRdb goes unchecked. Germline CDR1 reads MNHEY; CDR2 reads SMNVEV (reference sequence). The CDR3 length is 16 residues. The chain's CDR3 is CASSFGGLAIYNEQFF.

The V gene is TRBV7-3, the J gene TRBJ2-3; TCRdb lists TRBD2, though no DNA is available to test this call. CDR3 length equals 19 residues. From germline, CDR1 is SGHTA and CDR2 FQGTGA. CDR3 sequence: CASSPKLAGGPTSTDTQYF.

This chain connects TRBV14 to TRBJ1-2. Germline CDR1 is SGHDN and CDR2 is FVKESK. The CDR3 contains 13 residues. CDR3 in amino acids: CASSQTRAGGYTF.

V is TRBV24-1 and J is TRBJ2-5; the D gene TCRdb calls, TRBD2, cannot be checked with no DNA. In germline, CDR1 is KGHDR, CDR2 SFDVKD. CDR3 length: 14 residues. CDR3: CATSSSGSKETQYF.